The 5 T cell receptor beta chains in this list originate from one sample, sequenced in a study of cytomegalovirus exposure and HLA in healthy donors. 60 Vbeta and 13 Jbeta primers were used in PCR. TCRdb's table, derived via immunoSEQ multiplex PCR, lists solely in-frame clones and lacks some. The sample has over 100,000 clones; 70% to 80% are singletons. Sequenced input: PBMCs. The receptors shown here come from a human donor in good health.

V gene TRBV7-2 combines with J gene TRBJ1-5; D possibly corresponds to TRBD1 (5 bases). V dropped 0 bases and J dropped 5 bases, with 11 bases sitting between them. The CDR3 has 15 residues. The germline V gene encodes CDR1 SGHTA and CDR2 FQGNSA. DNA of the CDR3: TGTGCCAGCAGCTTAGCGCAGGCAGGGCATCAGCCCCAGCATTTT. It translates to CASSLAQAGHQPQHF.

This clone is a singleton in its sample. The chain carries TRBV2 and TRBJ1-5, with 7 bases lining up with TRBD1. The CDR3 has 15 amino acids. Germline assignment: CDR1 SNHLY and CDR2 FYNNEI. Trimming took 5 bases from V and 4 from J; bases not matched to a gene: 8. CDR3 nucleotide sequence: TGTGCCAGCAGTACCGACAGGGTGATTAATCAGCCCCAGCATTTT. It codes for CASSTDRVINQPQHF.

This chain links TRBV30 with TRBJ1-4; TRBD1 matches at 12 bases. V trimming: 1 base; J trimming: 7 bases; junction bases outside the gene matches: 7. The CDR3 consists of 16 residues. CDR1 is GTSNPN and CDR2 is SVGIG in the germline V gene (reference sequence). This chain's CDR3 is CAWSADGTGGGEKLFF. CDR3 coding DNA: TGTGCCTGGAGTGCCGATGGGACAGGGGGCGGTGAAAAACTGTTTTTT.

The chain joins TRBV29-1 to TRBJ2-5, with 12 positions matching TRBD2. CDR1 is SQVTM, CDR2 ANQGSEA, per germline. The CDR3 covers 15 residues. V shed 1 base, J shed 4 bases, and the junction held 4 bases outside the gene matches. CDR3 in DNA: TGCAGCGTTGAAGTTTCTAGCGGGAGGGGAGAGACCCAGTACTTC. The encoded protein is CSVEVSSGRGETQYF. Full variable domain (missing parts from reference TRBV29-1 and TRBJ2-5): SAVISQKPSRDICQRGTSLTIQCQVDSQVTMMFWYRQQPGQSLTLIATANQGSEATYESGFVIDKFPISRPNLTFSTLTVSNMSPEDSSIYLCSVEVSSGRGETQYFGPGTRLLVL.

This clone was seen once. V usage is TRBV5-1 and J usage is TRBJ2-7; no definite D call. The V gene's germline CDR1 is SGHRS and CDR2 YFSETQ. The CDR3 extends over 12 amino acids. The V end lost 0 bases, the J end lost 5 bases, and 6 bases lay between the germline ends. CDR3 in amino acids: CASSLGQDEQYF. The DNA of the CDR3 is TGCGCCAGCAGCTTGGGGCAGGACGAGCAGTACTTC.